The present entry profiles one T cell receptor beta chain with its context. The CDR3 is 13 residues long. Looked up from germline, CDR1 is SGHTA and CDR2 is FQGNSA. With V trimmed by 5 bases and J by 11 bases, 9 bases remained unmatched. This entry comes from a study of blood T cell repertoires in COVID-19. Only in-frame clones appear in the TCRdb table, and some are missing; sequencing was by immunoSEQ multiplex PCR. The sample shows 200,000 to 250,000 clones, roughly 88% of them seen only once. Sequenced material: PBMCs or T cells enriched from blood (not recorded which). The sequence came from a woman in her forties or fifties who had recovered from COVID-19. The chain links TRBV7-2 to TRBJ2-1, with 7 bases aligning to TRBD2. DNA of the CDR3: TGTGCCAGCAGCCCCCAGGGCGGGAGACAGCAGTTCTTC. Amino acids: CASSPQGGRQQFF. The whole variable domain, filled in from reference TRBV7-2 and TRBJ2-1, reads GAGVSQSPSNKVTEKGKDVELRCDPISGHTALYWYRQSLGQGLEFLIYFQGNSAPDKSGLPSDRFSAERTGGSVSTLTIQRTQQEDSAVYLCASSPQGGRQQFFGPGTRLTVL.